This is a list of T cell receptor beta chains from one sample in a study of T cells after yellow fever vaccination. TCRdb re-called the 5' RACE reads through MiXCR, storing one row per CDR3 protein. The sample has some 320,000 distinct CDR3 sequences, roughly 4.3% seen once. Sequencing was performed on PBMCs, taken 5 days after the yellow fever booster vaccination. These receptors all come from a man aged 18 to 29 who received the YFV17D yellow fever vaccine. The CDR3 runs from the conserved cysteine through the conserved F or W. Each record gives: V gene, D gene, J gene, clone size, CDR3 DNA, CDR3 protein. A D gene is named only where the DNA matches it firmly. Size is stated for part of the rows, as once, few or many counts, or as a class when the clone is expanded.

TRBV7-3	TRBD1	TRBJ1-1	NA	TGTGCCAGCAGCCCGACCGGGACAGGGAATGAAGCTTTCTTT	CASSPTGTGNEAFF
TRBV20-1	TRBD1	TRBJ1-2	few	TGCAGTGCTAGAGCTTCCGGGACAGGGTTAGGCTATGGCTACACCTTC	CSARASGTGLGYGYTF
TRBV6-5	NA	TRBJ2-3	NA	TGTGCCAGCAGTTACTCCCCGGGAAGCAGTATCGCAGATACGCAGTATTTT	CASSYSPGSSIADTQYF
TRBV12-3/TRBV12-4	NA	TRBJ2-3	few	TGTGCCAGCAGTTTAGCTGCCCTAGTGACAGATACGCAGTATTTT	CASSLAALVTDTQYF
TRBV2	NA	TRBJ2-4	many	TGTGCCAGCAGTGACGGACTAGCCAAAAACATTCAGTACTTC	CASSDGLAKNIQYF
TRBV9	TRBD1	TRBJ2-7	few	TGTGCCAGCAGCGTAGCGGGACAGAAATCCTACGAGCAGTACTTC	CASSVAGQKSYEQYF
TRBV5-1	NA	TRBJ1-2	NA	TGCGCCAGCAGCCGAAAGGGGGAGGGCCCGGGCTATGGCTACACCTTC	CASSRKGEGPGYGYTF
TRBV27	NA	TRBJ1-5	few	TGTGCCAGCAGTAGCAGAGGGCAACCGGGACAGCCCCAGCATTTT	CASSSRGQPGQPQHF
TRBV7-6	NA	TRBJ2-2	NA	TGTGCCAGCAGCTTTCGTAGCGCGAACACCGGGGAGCTGTTTTTT	CASSFRSANTGELFF
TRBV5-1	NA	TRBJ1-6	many	TGCGCCAGCACATCCGGGGAGGACCATTCACCCCTCCACTTT	CASTSGEDHSPLHF
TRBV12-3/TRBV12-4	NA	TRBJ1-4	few	TGTGCCAGCAGTTTATCGGTCCTTAATGAAAAACTGTTTTTT	CASSLSVLNEKLFF
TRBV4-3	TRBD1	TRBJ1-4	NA	TGCGCCAGCAGCCAAGATGTGGGACAGTGGGAAAAACTGTTTTTT	CASSQDVGQWEKLFF
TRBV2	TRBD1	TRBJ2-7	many	TGTGCCAGCAGCGACCGGGACAGGGACTACGAGCAGTACTTC	CASSDRDRDYEQYF
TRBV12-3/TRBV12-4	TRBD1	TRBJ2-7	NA	TGTGCCAGCAGAAAGGGACAGGAGGATAATGGCGAGCAGTACTTC	CASRKGQEDNGEQYF